The 22 T cell receptor beta chains below all came from one sample that was sequenced in a study of blood T cell repertoires in COVID-19. Measured with immunoSEQ multiplex PCR; TCRdb has only the in-frame clones, and not every one. Of around 150,000 clones in the sample, about 88% were seen once. The specimen sequenced was peripheral blood. The receptors derive from a man aged 55 to 70 with active or convalescent COVID-19.

This clone came up once. This rearrangement joins TRBV9 to TRBJ1-2, with a tentative D call TRBD1 (5 bases). Germline-derived CDR1 and CDR2 are SGDLS and YYNGEE. This CDR3 is 16 amino acids long. V was pared by 4 bases and J by 4 bases, with 20 bases between. The chain's CDR3 is CASSPRGDGGGYGYTF. DNA for the CDR3: TGTGCCAGCAGCCCCAGAGGGGACGGGGGAGGCTATGGCTACACCTTC.

The rearrangement uses TRBV5-6 and TRBJ1-1; D perhaps matches TRBD1 (6 bases). V lost 0 bases to trimming and J lost 1 base, with 10 bases between them. CDR3 size: 15 residues. Germline CDR1 SGHDT, CDR2 YYEEEE. CDR3 DNA sequence: TGTGCCAGCAGCTTGGTAGGGACACGGAACACTGAAGCTTTCTTT. Amino acid sequence: CASSLVGTRNTEAFF.

CDR3: CASSTDREYYGYTF. Here the CDR3 DNA reads TGTGCCAGCAGTACCGACAGGGAGTACTATGGCTACACCTTC. The chain uses TRBV6-6 and TRBJ1-2, with 7 bases matching TRBD1. The germline V gene encodes CDR1 MNHNY and CDR2 SVGAGI (reference sequence). V lost 5 bases, J lost 3 bases, and 6 bases stayed unmatched. CDR3 length: 14 residues.

The chain links TRBV7-9 to TRBJ1-3; D not resolved. The CDR3 consists of 16 residues. Germline V gene data show CDR1 as SEHNR and CDR2 as FQNEAQ (reference sequence). Trimming shortened V by 1 base and J by 0 bases, and 10 bases separated the two germline ends. CDR3 in amino acids: CASSLVGSPSGNTIYF. CDR3 coding DNA: TGTGCCAGCAGCTTAGTTGGGAGCCCCTCTGGAAACACCATATATTTT. Full variable domain (rest looked up from reference TRBV7-9 and TRBJ1-3): DTGVSQNPRHKITKRGQNVTFRCDPISEHNRLYWYRQTLGQGPEFLTYFQNEAQLEKSRLLSDRFSAERPKGSFSTLEIQRTEQGDSAMYLCASSLVGSPSGNTIYFGEGSWLTVV.

The chain carries TRBV2 and TRBJ2-4, with 12 nucleotides matching TRBD2. V lost 7 bases, J lost 12 bases, and 4 bases stayed unmatched. Per germline, CDR1 SNHLY and CDR2 FYNNEI. The CDR3 is 12 amino acids. This CDR3 is CASIRTSGNQYF. Written as DNA, the CDR3 is TGTGCCAGCATTCGGACTAGCGGGAATCAGTACTTC.

The V and J genes are TRBV28 and TRBJ2-3; perhaps TRBD2 as D (5 bases). The CDR3 extends over 14 amino acids. V dropped 3 bases and J dropped 4 bases, with 11 bases sitting between them. From germline, CDR1 is MDHEN and CDR2 SYDVKM. The DNA for the CDR3 is TGTGCCAGCAGTTTCAGCGGAGCCCCAGATACGCAGTATTTT. This translates into CASSFSGAPDTQYF.

This clone was observed a handful of times. V is TRBV6-5 and J is TRBJ1-1; 7 bases match TRBD1. CDR3 size: 13 residues. In germline, CDR1 is MNHEY, CDR2 SVGAGI. V lost 2 bases to trimming and J lost 5 bases; unmatched junction nucleotides: 2. The CDR3 sequence: CASSYTGETEAFF. As DNA, the CDR3 is TGTGCCAGCAGTTACACAGGGGAGACTGAAGCTTTCTTT.

The V gene is TRBV5-4, the J gene TRBJ2-3; no definite D call. Germline assignment: CDR1 SGHNT and CDR2 YYREEE (reference sequence). The CDR3 contains 12 residues. Deletions cut 4 bases from V and 2 bases from J, with 5 bases between. CDR3 in DNA: TGTGCCAGCAGCATAGACACAGATACGCAGTATTTT. Residues: CASSIDTDTQYF.

V and J are TRBV3-1 (or the pseudogene TRBV3-2) and TRBJ1-5; unclear D gene. Trimming stripped 0 bases from V and 1 base from J, with 7 bases between. CDR3 length equals 15 residues. Germline-derived CDR1 and CDR2 are LGHDT and YNNKEL (reference sequence). The CDR3 nucleotides read TGTGCCAGCAGCCAAGAGGCCGGGAGCAATCAGCCCCAGCATTTT. It codes for CASSQEAGSNQPQHF.

The J gene is TRBJ1-6, the V gene TRBV7-6, with 12 bases matching TRBD1. CDR1 is SGHVS and CDR2 is FNYEAQ in the germline V gene. V dropped 4 bases and J dropped 9; count of bases not matched to a gene: 13. The CDR3 totals 18 residues. CDR3 amino acids: CASSSRDRGRGGISPLHF. For the CDR3, the DNA is TGTGCCAGCAGCTCCCGGGACAGGGGGCGCGGGGGGATTTCACCCCTCCACTTT. Complete variable domain (other parts from reference TRBV7-6 and TRBJ1-6): GAGVSQSPRYKVTKRGQDVALRCDPISGHVSLYWYRQALGQGPEFLTYFNYEAQQDKSGLPNDRFSAERPEGSISTLTIQRTEQRDSAMYRCASSSRDRGRGGISPLHFGNGTRLTVT.

This sequence joins TRBV11-2 and TRBJ1-2, with 11 bases aligning to TRBD1. CDR1 and CDR2 (germline): SGHAT, FQNNGV. V lost 0 bases and J lost 8; bases outside the gene matches: 8. The CDR3 loop spans 16 amino acids. For the CDR3, the DNA is TGTGCCAGCAGCTTAGACGGTTGGACAGGGGGCGGCGGCTACACCTTC. It encodes CASSLDGWTGGGGYTF.

The rearrangement joins TRBV6-5 to TRBJ2-1; no firm D call. Trimming pared 10 bases from V and 6 bases from J, leaving 13 bases between. Germline lookup yields CDR1 MNHEY and CDR2 SVGAGI. The length of the CDR3 is 12 residues. CDR3 amino acids: CATKDNLNEQFF. The DNA for the CDR3 is TGTGCCACCAAAGACAACCTCAATGAGCAGTTCTTC.

V gene TRBV10-3 combines with J gene TRBJ1-5; D not resolved. Per the germline V gene, CDR1 is ENHRY and CDR2 is SYGVKD. There are 12 residues in the CDR3. V was trimmed by 5 bases and J by 7 bases, leaving 9 bases between them. Here the CDR3 DNA reads TGTGCCATCAGTTCCAGGTCGCAGCCCCAGCATTTT. Protein product: CAISSRSQPQHF.

V is TRBV6-4 and J is TRBJ1-1; TRBD1 aligns across 10 bases. CDR1 and CDR2 from the germline V gene are MRHNA and SNTAGT. The V segment lost 3 bases and the J segment 5 bases; nucleotides outside the gene matches: 0. This CDR3 has 13 amino acids. CDR3 protein: CASSEDRGTEAFF. The DNA for the CDR3 is TGTGCCAGCAGTGAGGACAGGGGGACTGAAGCTTTCTTT.

This clone was found once. The chain carries TRBV5-1 and TRBJ2-5; 9 bases match TRBD2. CDR3 length equals 15 residues. Germline trimming cut 4 bases from V and 3 bases from J; bases unmatched to any gene: 7. Germline V gene sequence: CDR1 SGHRS, CDR2 YFSETQ. The CDR3, as DNA: TGCGCCAGCAGCCTCCGAGCTAGCGGGGAAGAGACCCAGTACTTC. The encoded protein is CASSLRASGEETQYF.

The chain uses TRBV7-8 and TRBJ1-1, with a tentative D call TRBD1 (6 bases). CDR3 length: 17 amino acids. V dropped 4 bases and J dropped 1 base, with 19 bases sitting between them. Germline CDR1 and CDR2: SGHVS and FQNEAQ. The CDR3 nucleotides are TGTGCCAGCAGCTCCCCGGGAGGGGGAGTATGGAACACTGAAGCTTTCTTT. Translating it yields CASSSPGGGVWNTEAFF.

This chain uses TRBV5-1 with TRBJ2-5; 10 nucleotides align to TRBD2. Germline CDR1 SGHRS, CDR2 YFSETQ. This CDR3 comprises 15 residues. Trimming cost V 0 bases and J 3 bases; bases outside gene matches: 2. Written as DNA, the CDR3 is TGCGCCAGCAGCTTGGTTGGACTAGCGGAAGAGACCCAGTACTTC. Its translation is CASSLVGLAEETQYF.

The V and J genes are TRBV19 and TRBJ2-1; 12 nucleotides match TRBD1. CDR3 length: 15 amino acids. Per the germline V gene, CDR1 is LNHDA and CDR2 is SQIVND (reference sequence). V lost 5 bases to trimming and J lost 7 bases; unmatched junction nucleotides: 6. The DNA for the CDR3 is TGTGCCAGTAGTGCCGGGACAGGGGGCCAAAATGAGCAGTTCTTC. Translation: CASSAGTGGQNEQFF.

This sequence joins TRBV4-1 and TRBJ2-1, with 9 bases aligning to TRBD2. The CDR3 runs to 16 residues. Germline CDR1 is MGHRA and CDR2 is YSYEKL. The trim removed 0 bases at V and 7 bases at J, leaving 7 bases unmatched. The CDR3 is CASSQERLAGMNEQFF. CDR3 nucleotides: TGCGCCAGCAGCCAAGAACGGCTAGCGGGGATGAATGAGCAGTTCTTC.

The chain uses TRBV5-6 and TRBJ2-3, with 8 bases that match TRBD2. V lost 5 bases and J lost 6; bases outside the gene matches: 14. The CDR3 runs to 16 residues. Germline lookup yields CDR1 SGHDT and CDR2 YYEEEE. The CDR3 DNA reads TGTGCCAGCAGAAGCTCTTCTAGCGGGCCTACGGATACGCAGTATTTT. It specifies CASRSSSSGPTDTQYF.

The chain employs TRBV29-1 and TRBJ2-5; 8 bases line up with TRBD1. CDR1 and CDR2 from the germline V gene are SQVTM and ANQGSEA. The CDR3 contains 15 residues. V shed 3 bases and J 4 bases; nucleotides not matched to a gene: 10. CDR3 sequence: CSVDGLDRGRETQYF. For the CDR3, the DNA is TGCAGCGTTGACGGGCTAGACAGGGGACGAGAGACCCAGTACTTC.

The chain uses TRBV7-8 and TRBJ1-2; maybe TRBD1 (6 bases). The CDR3 is 16 amino acids. The V gene lost 1 base and the J gene lost 7 bases, with 19 bases spanning the gap. Germline V CDR1 and CDR2: SGHVS, FQNEAQ. The CDR3 bases are TGTGCCAGCAGCTTAGAAATTACAGGGAAGGTGGGTGGCTACACCTTC. Its protein product is CASSLEITGKVGGYTF.